Shown below are 23 T cell receptor beta chains from a single sample sequenced in a study of cytotoxic CD8 clonotypes in ibrutinib-treated CLL. Only in-frame clones appear in the TCRdb table, and some are missing; sequencing was by immunoSEQ multiplex PCR. This sample yields around 130,000 clones, of which around 84% are seen a single time; roughly 3.1% belongs to the top ten. Specimen: PBMCs, collected after 24 months of ibrutinib treatment. Receptors originate from a human donor with chronic lymphocytic leukemia.

This chain uses TRBV30 with TRBJ2-2, with D maybe TRBD1 (5 bases). The CDR3 loop spans 14 amino acids. The germline V gene encodes CDR1 GTSNPN and CDR2 SVGIG (reference sequence). Trimming cost V 6 bases and J 4 bases, with 15 bases left between them. CDR3 bases: TGTGCCTGTCGAACAGGCCCGAGCACCGGGGAGCTGTTTTTT. Its protein is CACRTGPSTGELFF. Full variable domain (outside the CDR3, taken from reference TRBV30 and TRBJ2-2): SQTIHQWPATLVQPVGSPLSLECTVEGTSNPNLYWYRQAAGRGLQLLFYSVGIGQISSEVPQNLSASRPQDRQFILSSKKLLLSDSGFYLCACRTGPSTGELFFGEGSRLTVL.

CDR3 coding DNA: TGCGCCAGCAGCTTGGGCGATTTAGCGGCAGATACGCAGTATTTT. Protein product: CASSLGDLAADTQYF. The V and J genes are TRBV5-1 and TRBJ2-3, with D possibly being TRBD2 (6 bases). V was shortened by 0 bases and J by 4 bases, with 12 bases between the two germline ends. CDR3 size: 15 residues. From germline, CDR1 is SGHRS and CDR2 YFSETQ.

The chain is built from TRBV6-1 and TRBJ2-7; a weak D match, TRBD2 (5 bases). Trimming took 2 bases from V and 0 from J, leaving 11 bases between them. The CDR3 spans 15 residues. From germline, CDR1 is MNHNS and CDR2 SASEGT. DNA of the CDR3: TGTGCCAGCAGTGAACCGGGATCATACTCCTACGAGCAGTACTTC. This sequence encodes CASSEPGSYSYEQYF.

The chain joins TRBV11-2 to TRBJ1-4; 8 bases are shared with TRBD1. The CDR3 has 17 amino acids. V lost 2 bases and J lost 4; bases outside the gene matches: 9. Germline V gene data show CDR1 as SGHAT and CDR2 as FQNNGV. The CDR3 reads CASSLRAGGADNEKLFF. In DNA, the CDR3 is TGTGCCAGCAGCTTACGGGCAGGGGGCGCTGATAATGAAAAACTGTTTTTT.

This clone was seen once. The rearrangement joins TRBV6-1 to TRBJ2-3; 10 bases are shared with TRBD1. CDR1 and CDR2 (germline): MNHNS, SASEGT. V was pared by 4 bases and J by 4 bases, with 5 bases of the junction left unmatched. There are 15 residues in the CDR3. In DNA, the CDR3 is TGTGCCAGCAGTGTCAGGGACAGGGGACCAGATACGCAGTATTTT. This codes for CASSVRDRGPDTQYF.

The rearrangement links TRBV7-2 to TRBJ1-6; a possible D gene is TRBD1 (6 bases). The CDR3 loop spans 13 amino acids. The V gene's germline CDR1 is SGHTA and CDR2 FQGNSA. V lost 5 bases and J 9 bases, leaving 11 bases between the germline ends. The CDR3 sequence is CASSPRGGSPLHF. CDR3 DNA sequence: TGTGCCAGCAGCCCCCGAGGGGGTTCACCCCTCCACTTT.

The chain employs TRBV14 and TRBJ1-1; D is uncertain. This CDR3 region has 15 residues. Trimming stripped 4 bases from V and 4 bases from J, with 16 bases between. Germline V gives CDR1 SGHDN, CDR2 FVKESK. The CDR3 DNA is TGTGCCAGCAGCCCCAAGTCCGGGGTTACCACTGAAGCTTTCTTT. Amino acid sequence: CASSPKSGVTTEAFF.

The rearrangement links TRBV10-3 to TRBJ1-2; D is uncertain. Per germline, CDR1 ENHRY and CDR2 SYGVKD. Trimming stripped 0 bases from V and 5 bases from J, with 10 bases between. This CDR3 comprises 14 residues. CDR3 in amino acids: CAISESKVVYGYTF. The CDR3 coding sequence is TGTGCCATCAGTGAGTCGAAGGTCGTTTATGGCTACACCTTC.

This sequence joins TRBV6-5 and TRBJ2-3, with 7 bases aligning to TRBD2. V lost 11 bases, J lost 2 bases, and 10 bases stayed unmatched. CDR1 is MNHEY and CDR2 is SVGAGI in the germline V gene. The CDR3 sequence is 14 residues long. CDR3 nucleotide sequence: TGTGCCGGCCGACTAGCAAGTTACACAGATACGCAGTATTTT. Translated: CAGRLASYTDTQYF.

The chain has TRBV9 and TRBJ2-3, with D tentatively TRBD2 (7 bases). V was cut by 0 bases and J by 6 bases, with 8 bases left in between. Germline CDR1 and CDR2: SGDLS and YYNGEE. The CDR3 is 13 residues long. The CDR3 DNA follows: TGTGCCAGCAGCGTAGCGGGGGGCGATACGCAGTATTTT. It translates to CASSVAGGDTQYF.

V gene TRBV4-1 combines with J gene TRBJ2-2; TRBD2 matches at 7 bases. The CDR3 totals 19 residues. Unmatched junction bases numbered 10, after V lost 0 bases and J lost 0 bases. The germline gives CDR1 MGHRA, CDR2 YSYEKL. CDR3 sequence: CASSQDDGSGVANTGELFF. In nucleotides, the CDR3 is TGCGCCAGCAGCCAAGATGATGGCAGCGGGGTGGCGAACACCGGGGAGCTGTTTTTT.

The V gene is TRBV4-1, the J gene TRBJ2-5; D ambiguous. Germline V gene sequence: CDR1 MGHRA, CDR2 YSYEKL. The CDR3 totals 13 residues. Trimming took 2 bases from V and 5 from J, leaving 9 bases between them. CDR3 nucleotide sequence: TGCGCCAGCAGCCAATGGCGTGGCGAGACCCAGTACTTC. Its protein product is CASSQWRGETQYF.

The chain is built from TRBV13 and TRBJ2-2; D uncertain. The germline V gene encodes CDR1 PRHDT and CDR2 FYEKMQ (reference sequence). The CDR3 has 13 amino acids. V lost 1 base, J lost 5 bases, and 5 bases lay in between. The CDR3 coding sequence is TGTGCCAGCAGCTTAGCTACTACCGGGGAGCTGTTTTTT. This gives the protein CASSLATTGELFF.

The chain couples TRBV7-9 to TRBJ1-1; tentatively, D is TRBD1 (5 bases). V lost 5 bases and J 2 bases, leaving 12 bases between the germline ends. This CDR3 is 14 amino acids long. Germline-derived CDR1 and CDR2 are SEHNR and FQNEAQ (reference sequence). This CDR3 is CASSPWGRNTEAFF. DNA for the CDR3: TGTGCCAGCAGCCCGTGGGGCCGAAACACTGAAGCTTTCTTT.

The rearrangement links TRBV6-6 to TRBJ1-4; TRBD1 is a possible D gene (5 bases). V was pared by 5 bases and J by 11 bases, with 15 bases between. This CDR3 is 13 amino acids long. Germline assignment: CDR1 MNHNY and CDR2 SVGAGI (reference sequence). The DNA of the CDR3 is TGTGCCAGCAGTCAGAGCCCGGGACGGAAACTGTTTTTT. This gives the protein CASSQSPGRKLFF.

The V gene is TRBV30, the J gene TRBJ1-1, with D maybe TRBD1 (5 bases). Germline CDR1 and CDR2: GTSNPN and SVGIG (reference sequence). The CDR3 has 16 residues. The V gene lost 0 bases and the J gene lost 3 bases, with 17 bases spanning the gap. CDR3 DNA sequence: TGTGCCTGGAGTGTACTGAAACTCAGGGAACACACTGAAGCTTTCTTT. Its translation is CAWSVLKLREHTEAFF.

This chain links TRBV10-3 with TRBJ1-2, with D maybe TRBD1 (6 bases). Per germline, CDR1 ENHRY and CDR2 SYGVKD. Trimming took off 0 bases at V and 6 bases at J, with 23 bases between the two ends. The CDR3 extends over 18 amino acids. This CDR3 reads CAISESPEGGGPPDGYTF. The CDR3 DNA follows: TGTGCCATCAGTGAGTCGCCGGAAGGGGGGGGCCCTCCAGATGGCTACACCTTC.

The rearrangement links TRBV6-5 to TRBJ1-1; no clear D. The CDR3 spans 13 residues. The germline V gene has CDR1 MNHEY and CDR2 SVGAGI. V lost 4 bases and J lost 6, with 12 bases in between. CDR3 amino acids: CASSSPVEAEAFF. CDR3 nucleotides: TGTGCCAGCAGTTCCCCCGTGGAAGCTGAAGCTTTCTTT.

This chain uses TRBV7-9 with TRBJ2-2, with 7 positions matching TRBD1. Germline V gene lookup returns CDR1 SEHNR and CDR2 FQNEAQ (reference sequence). The ends lost 6 bases at V and 3 bases at J; junction bases unmatched: 7. This CDR3 region has 15 residues. CDR3: CASSMGQKDTGELFF. Written as DNA, the CDR3 is TGTGCCAGCAGTATGGGACAGAAAGACACCGGGGAGCTGTTTTTT.

The rearrangement joins TRBV11-3 to TRBJ1-1; weak D call: TRBD1 (5 bases). V gave up 4 bases and J gave up 5 bases, with 11 bases separating them. Per the germline V gene, CDR1 is SGHNT and CDR2 is YENEEA. The CDR3 totals 13 residues. CDR3 protein: CASSSPGMTEAFF. In DNA form, the CDR3 reads TGTGCCAGCAGCTCCCCAGGGATGACTGAAGCTTTCTTT.

V is TRBV29-1 and J is TRBJ2-7; TRBD1 matches at 9 bases. CDR1 and CDR2 (germline): SQVTM, ANQGSEA. The CDR3 is made up of 12 amino acids. J gave up 5 bases and V 7 bases, and 6 bases lay outside the gene matches. The CDR3 here is CSATGGWDEQYF. CDR3 DNA: TGCAGCGCCACAGGGGGCTGGGACGAGCAGTACTTC.

The J gene is TRBJ2-2, the V gene TRBV18; perhaps TRBD1 as D (6 bases). Deletions cut 2 bases from V and 0 bases from J, with 19 bases between. The CDR3 is made up of 19 amino acids. Germline CDR1 is KGHSH and CDR2 is LQKENI. CDR3 in DNA: TGTGCCAGCTCACCAAATCGTGGACAGCCTATCGCGAACACCGGGGAGCTGTTTTTT. Protein sequence: CASSPNRGQPIANTGELFF.

The chain employs TRBV19 and TRBJ2-7, with 7 nucleotides matching TRBD1. V lost 1 base, J lost 0 bases, and 6 bases stayed unmatched. The CDR3 runs 16 residues. From germline, CDR1 is LNHDA and CDR2 SQIVND (reference sequence). This CDR3 reads CASSIALTGSSYEQYF. The CDR3 coding sequence is TGTGCCAGTAGTATAGCCTTGACAGGGAGCTCCTACGAGCAGTACTTC. Full variable domain (rest looked up from reference TRBV19 and TRBJ2-7): DGGITQSPKYLFRKEGQNVTLSCEQNLNHDAMYWYRQDPGQGLRLIYYSQIVNDFQKGDIAEGYSVSREKKESFPLTVTSAQKNPTAFYLCASSIALTGSSYEQYFGPGTRLTVT.